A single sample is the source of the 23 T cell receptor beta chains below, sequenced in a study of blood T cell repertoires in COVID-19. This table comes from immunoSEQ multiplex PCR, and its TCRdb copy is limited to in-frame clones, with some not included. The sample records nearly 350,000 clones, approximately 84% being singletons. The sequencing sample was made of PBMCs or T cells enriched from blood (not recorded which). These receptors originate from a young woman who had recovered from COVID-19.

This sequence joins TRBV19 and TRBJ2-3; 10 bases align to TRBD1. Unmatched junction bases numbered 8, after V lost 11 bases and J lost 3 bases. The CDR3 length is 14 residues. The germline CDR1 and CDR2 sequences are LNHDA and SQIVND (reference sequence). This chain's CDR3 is CAARDRGGTDTQYF. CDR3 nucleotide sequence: TGTGCCGCCCGGGACAGGGGAGGGACAGATACGCAGTATTTT.

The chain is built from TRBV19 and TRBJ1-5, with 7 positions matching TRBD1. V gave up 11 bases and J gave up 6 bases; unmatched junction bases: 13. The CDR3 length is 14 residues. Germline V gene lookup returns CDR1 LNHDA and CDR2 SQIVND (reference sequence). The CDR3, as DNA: TGTGCCTCCAAGAGCAACAGGGGAGGTCAGCCCCAGCATTTT. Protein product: CASKSNRGGQPQHF.

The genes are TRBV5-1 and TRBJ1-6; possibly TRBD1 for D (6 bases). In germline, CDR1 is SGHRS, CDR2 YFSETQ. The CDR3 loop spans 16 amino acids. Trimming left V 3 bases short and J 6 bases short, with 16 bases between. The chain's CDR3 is CASSSDRSSLNSPLHF. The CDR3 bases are TGCGCCAGCAGCTCTGACAGGAGCTCCCTTAATTCACCCCTCCACTTT.

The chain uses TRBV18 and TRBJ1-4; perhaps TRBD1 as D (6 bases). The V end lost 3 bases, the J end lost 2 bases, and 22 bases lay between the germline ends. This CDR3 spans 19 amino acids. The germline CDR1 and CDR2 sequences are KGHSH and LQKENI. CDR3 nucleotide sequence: TGTGCCAGCTCACCCCGGACAGCTCTGAATCCGTTGACTAATGAAAAACTGTTTTTT. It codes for CASSPRTALNPLTNEKLFF.

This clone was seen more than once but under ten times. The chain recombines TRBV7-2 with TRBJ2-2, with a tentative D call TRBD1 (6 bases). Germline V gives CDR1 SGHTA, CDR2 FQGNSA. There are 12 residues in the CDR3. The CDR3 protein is CGGYRDTGELFF. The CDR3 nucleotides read TGTGGTGGCTACAGGGACACCGGGGAGCTGTTTTTT.

The CDR3 bases are TGTGCCAGCAGCCAGGCCGAAAGGACTAGCGGCTACAATGAGCAGTTCTTC. It encodes CASSQAERTSGYNEQFF. The V gene is TRBV9, the J gene TRBJ2-1, with 10 bases fitting TRBD2. There are 17 residues in the CDR3. V lost 4 bases, J lost 3 bases, and 10 bases stayed unmatched. CDR1 and CDR2 from the germline V gene are SGDLS and YYNGEE.

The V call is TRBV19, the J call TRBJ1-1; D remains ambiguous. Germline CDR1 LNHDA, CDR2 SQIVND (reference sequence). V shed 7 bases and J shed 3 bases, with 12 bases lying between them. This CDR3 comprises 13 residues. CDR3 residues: CASNHRGYTEAFF. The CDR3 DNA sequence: TGTGCCAGTAACCATCGGGGTTACACTGAAGCTTTCTTT.

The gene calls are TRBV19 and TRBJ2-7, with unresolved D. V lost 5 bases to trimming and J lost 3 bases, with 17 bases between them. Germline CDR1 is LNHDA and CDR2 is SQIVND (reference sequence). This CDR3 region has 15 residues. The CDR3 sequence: CASSRRHLGNYEQYF. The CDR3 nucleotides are TGTGCCAGTAGTCGTAGACATCTTGGCAACTACGAGCAGTACTTC.

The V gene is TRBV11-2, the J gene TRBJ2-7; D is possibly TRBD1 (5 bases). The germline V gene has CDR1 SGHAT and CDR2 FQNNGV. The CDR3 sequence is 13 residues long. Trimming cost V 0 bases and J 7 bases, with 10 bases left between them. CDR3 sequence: CASSLDRAEEQYF. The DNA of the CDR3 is TGTGCCAGCAGCTTAGACAGGGCCGAAGAGCAGTACTTC. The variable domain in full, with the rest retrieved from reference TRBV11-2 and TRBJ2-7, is EAGVAQSPRYKIIEKRQSVAFWCNPISGHATLYWYQQILGQGPKLLIQFQNNGVVDDSQLPKDRFSAERLKGVDSTLKIQPAKLEDSAVYLCASSLDRAEEQYFGPGTRLTVT.

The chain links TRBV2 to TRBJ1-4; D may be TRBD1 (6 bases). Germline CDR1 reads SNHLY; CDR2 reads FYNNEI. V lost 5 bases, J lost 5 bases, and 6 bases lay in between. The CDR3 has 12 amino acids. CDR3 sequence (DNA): TGTGCCAGCAGTAGGGGGAATGAAAAACTGTTTTTT. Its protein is CASSRGNEKLFF.

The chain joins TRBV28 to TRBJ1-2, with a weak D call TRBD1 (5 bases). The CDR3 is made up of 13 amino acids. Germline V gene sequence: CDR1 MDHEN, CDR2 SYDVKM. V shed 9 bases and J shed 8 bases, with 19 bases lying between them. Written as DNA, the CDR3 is TGTGCCAGTTTCTTAGGGGAGGGTAGGGGCTACACCTTC. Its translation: CASFLGEGRGYTF.

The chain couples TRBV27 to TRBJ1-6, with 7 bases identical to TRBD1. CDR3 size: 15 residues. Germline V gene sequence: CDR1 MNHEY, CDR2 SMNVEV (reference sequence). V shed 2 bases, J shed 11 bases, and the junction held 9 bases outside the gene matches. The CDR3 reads CASSLQGEGFAPLHF. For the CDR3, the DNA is TGTGCCAGCAGTTTACAGGGGGAAGGGTTCGCACCCCTCCACTTT.

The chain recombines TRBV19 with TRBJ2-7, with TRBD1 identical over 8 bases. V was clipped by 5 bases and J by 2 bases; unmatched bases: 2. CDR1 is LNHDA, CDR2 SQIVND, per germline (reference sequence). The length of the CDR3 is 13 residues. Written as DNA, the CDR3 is TGTGCCAGTAGTGGACAGGGAACCTACGAGCAGTACTTC. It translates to CASSGQGTYEQYF.

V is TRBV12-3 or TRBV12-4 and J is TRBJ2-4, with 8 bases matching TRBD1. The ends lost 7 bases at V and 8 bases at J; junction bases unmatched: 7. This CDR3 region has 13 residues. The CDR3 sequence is CASTRGLRDIQYF. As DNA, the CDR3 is TGTGCCAGCACCAGGGGGCTGAGGGACATTCAGTACTTC.

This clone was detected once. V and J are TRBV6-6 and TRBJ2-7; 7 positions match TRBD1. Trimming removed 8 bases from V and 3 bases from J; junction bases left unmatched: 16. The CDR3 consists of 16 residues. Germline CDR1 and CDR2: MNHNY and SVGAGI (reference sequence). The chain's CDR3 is CASGDFGQAEDYEQYF. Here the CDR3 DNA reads TGTGCCAGCGGGGATTTTGGACAGGCCGAGGACTACGAGCAGTACTTC.

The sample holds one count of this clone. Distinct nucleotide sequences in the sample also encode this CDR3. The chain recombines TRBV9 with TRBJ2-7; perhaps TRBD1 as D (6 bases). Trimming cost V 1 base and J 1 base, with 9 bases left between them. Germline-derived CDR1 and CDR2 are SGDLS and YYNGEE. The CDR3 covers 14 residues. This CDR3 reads CASSVSGQSYEQYF. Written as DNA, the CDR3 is TGTGCCAGCAGCGTATCTGGACAGTCCTACGAGCAGTACTTC.

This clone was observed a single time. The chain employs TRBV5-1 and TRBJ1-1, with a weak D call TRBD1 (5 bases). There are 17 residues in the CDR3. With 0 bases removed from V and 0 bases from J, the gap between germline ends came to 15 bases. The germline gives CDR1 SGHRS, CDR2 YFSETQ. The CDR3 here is CASSLEGHAVMNTEAFF. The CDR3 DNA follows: TGCGCCAGCAGCTTGGAAGGACACGCGGTTATGAACACTGAAGCTTTCTTT. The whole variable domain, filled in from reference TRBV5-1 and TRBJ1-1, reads KAGVTQTPRYLIKTRGQQVTLSCSPISGHRSVSWYQQTPGQGLQFLFEYFSETQRNKGNFPGRFSGRQFSNSRSEMNVSTLELGDSALYLCASSLEGHAVMNTEAFFGQGTRLTVV.

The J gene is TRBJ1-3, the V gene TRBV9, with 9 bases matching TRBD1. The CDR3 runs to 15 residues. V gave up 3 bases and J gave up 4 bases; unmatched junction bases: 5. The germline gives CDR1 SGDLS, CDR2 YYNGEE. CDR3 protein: CASSASGTGGNTIYF. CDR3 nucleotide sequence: TGTGCCAGCAGCGCCTCCGGGACAGGGGGAAACACCATATATTTT. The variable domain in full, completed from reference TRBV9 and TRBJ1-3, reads DSGVTQTPKHLITATGQRVTLRCSPRSGDLSVYWYQQSLDQGLQFLIQYYNGEERAKGNILERFSAQQFPDLHSELNLSSLELGDSALYFCASSASGTGGNTIYFGEGSWLTVV.

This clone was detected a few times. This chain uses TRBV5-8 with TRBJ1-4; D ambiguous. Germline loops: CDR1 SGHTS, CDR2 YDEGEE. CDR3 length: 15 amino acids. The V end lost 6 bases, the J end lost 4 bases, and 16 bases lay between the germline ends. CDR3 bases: TGTGCCAGCACCCGGGAGGGATCCGGTAATGAAAAACTGTTTTTT. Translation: CASTREGSGNEKLFF.

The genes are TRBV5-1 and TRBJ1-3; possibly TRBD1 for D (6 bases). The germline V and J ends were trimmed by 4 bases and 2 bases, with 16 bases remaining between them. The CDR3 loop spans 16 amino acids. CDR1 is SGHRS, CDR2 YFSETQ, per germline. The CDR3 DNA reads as TGCGCCAGCAGCCCCCTAACGGACAGTACTGGAAACACCATATATTTT. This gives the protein CASSPLTDSTGNTIYF.

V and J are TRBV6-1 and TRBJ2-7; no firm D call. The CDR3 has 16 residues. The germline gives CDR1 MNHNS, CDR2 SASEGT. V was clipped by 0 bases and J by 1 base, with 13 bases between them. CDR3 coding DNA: TGTGCCAGCAGTGAAGCTGGCCCCTTCAAGTCCTACGAGCAGTACTTC. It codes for CASSEAGPFKSYEQYF.

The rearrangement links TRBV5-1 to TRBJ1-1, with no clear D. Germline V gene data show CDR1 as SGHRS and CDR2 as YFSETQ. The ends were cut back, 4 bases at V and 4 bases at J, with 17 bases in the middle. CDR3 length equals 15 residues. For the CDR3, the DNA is TGCGCCAGCAGCACGGGCGTGGGTCGGGGCACTGAAGCTTTCTTT. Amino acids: CASSTGVGRGTEAFF.

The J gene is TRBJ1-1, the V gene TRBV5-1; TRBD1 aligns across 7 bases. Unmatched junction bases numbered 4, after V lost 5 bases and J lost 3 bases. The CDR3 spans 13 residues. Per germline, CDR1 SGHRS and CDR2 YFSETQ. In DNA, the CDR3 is TGCGCCAGCAGGCTCACAGGGGACACTGAAGCTTTCTTT. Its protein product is CASRLTGDTEAFF.